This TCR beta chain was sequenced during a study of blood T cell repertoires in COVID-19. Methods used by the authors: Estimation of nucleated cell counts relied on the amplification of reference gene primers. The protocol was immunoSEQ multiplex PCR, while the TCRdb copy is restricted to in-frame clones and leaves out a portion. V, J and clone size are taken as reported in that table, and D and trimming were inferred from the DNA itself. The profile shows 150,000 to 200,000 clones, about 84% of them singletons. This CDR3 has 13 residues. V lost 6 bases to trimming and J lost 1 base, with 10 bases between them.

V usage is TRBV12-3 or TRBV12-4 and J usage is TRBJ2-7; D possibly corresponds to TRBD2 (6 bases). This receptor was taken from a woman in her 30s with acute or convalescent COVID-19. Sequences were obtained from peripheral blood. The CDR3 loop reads CASSGTRSYEQYF. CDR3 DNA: TGTGCCAGCAGCGGGACTCGTTCCTACGAGCAGTACTTC.